This TCR beta chain was identified during a study of shared clonotypes between healthy human individuals (dated by TCRdb to 2018 to 2020). With respect to the entire study: The cohort included three men and a couple of women between 18 and 49 years of age. To estimate repertoire size and how much clonotype sharing occurs between individuals, the study deeply sequenced the blood TCR repertoires of about 5 healthy adults. To increase sequencing depth and limit assay-specific biases, TCR repertoire library preparation and sequencing were carried out by different laboratories using diverse techniques. Per donor, three plates each were used for CD4 naive and CD4 memory, two for CD8 naive, and one for CD8 memory. Each donor's leukapheresis produced roughly between roughly 0.94 and 9.5 billion PBMCs. The investigation overall reported the following: Pairwise subsampling indicated that sequencing depth was expected to affect the degree of clonotype sharing among donors. Even with the large sequencing depth, rarefaction of the sorted-subset datasets indicated that sequencing was incomplete. Sharing across several donors was observed for around 4.8% of naive CD4, about 4% of naive CD8, about 2.5% of memory CD4, and roughly 0.4% of memory CD8 clonotypes. Larger estimated clonotype richness was generally found for naive subsets than for memory subsets. Compared with non-shared clonotypes, the clonotypes found in all four sorted-subset donors had higher generation probabilities. Sampling was limited to blood, and TCR repertoires in tissue likely differ from TCR repertoires in blood. Because the study included only a small number of donors, the genetic and exposure-history diversity represented was limited.

TCR CDR3 regions were amplified from genomic DNA by multiplex PCR using the deep immunoSEQ assay. Extracted genomic DNA from each cell subset was spread evenly across all wells of several immunoSEQ 96-well plates, with each plate serving as a replicate. For sorted subsets, each replicate PCR was loaded with about 0.2 ug genomic DNA, equivalent to approximately 27,000 T cell genomes. Purified libraries were measured with a Qubit 3.0 fluorometer, size-checked on a Bioanalyzer 2100, and measured again with the KAPA Library Quantification kit. Each immunoSEQ 96-well plate was sequenced on its own single-read 150-cycle Illumina NextSeq 550 flow cell. Processing in the source paper ran as follows. The immunoSEQ output contained only junctional sequences without quality scores, so filtering could not match that applied to full-length reads. To assign V/J genes and CDR3, sequences were annotated using PyIR, a Python wrapper for IgBLAST v1.9, with IMGT germline references. Reads with weak V/J assignments (E-value above 1e-6), missing CDR3, stop codons, out-of-frame junctions, or ambiguous translated residues were removed. V3J clonotypes were defined by identical inferred V gene, J gene, and CDR3 amino acid sequence. Percentage overlap between repertoires was computed as shared unique clonotypes divided by the size of the smaller repertoire. Three approaches were used to assess repertoire richness: RTK rarefaction, the Chao1 estimator, and Recon v2.1 estimates of unobserved clonotypes. Generation probabilities for all TCRbeta clonotypes obtained by the gDNA method from a handful of donors were computed using OLGA. Drawn from immuneACCESS, this table holds only the in-frame rearrangements with V and J called that TCRdb kept. Clones are partly lost; checked studies trace under half to an unresolved V gene and leave the rest unexplained. The V and J calls and the clone size are those of that table, but D and trimming were determined from the DNA. This sample gives roughly 1,100,000 clones in total; 65% to 75% of them show up just once. Together, the top ten hold roughly 1.5% of the sample.

The junction shows trimming of 6 bases on V and 4 bases on J, and the gene matches do not reach 8 bases of it. CDR1 and CDR2 (MNHEY, SMNVEV) derive from the germline V gene (reference sequence). The CDR3 runs 14 amino acids, cysteine and phenylalanine included. The only DNA kept is the CDR3, 42 bases in frame from the first base. This clone was counted a single time. Its antigen is still unknown. No much larger clonotype is one base removed from it; base qualities were not supplied. Healthy HIV-negative adults with no recently reported acute infections or vaccinations were included as donors. All donors were Caucasian adults living in Nashville, Tennessee, USA. Magnetic negative selection was used to enrich CD4+ T cells, after which naive cells were positively selected on CD45RA and the negative fraction became the memory subset. Blood was obtained by leukapheresis, after which PBMCs were separated by Ficoll-Histopaque density gradient centrifugation and cryopreserved in liquid nitrogen vapor phase. Analytical flow cytometry was used to check the purity and quantity of each magnetically sorted T cell population. From each sorted fraction, genomic DNA was isolated and quantified by UV absorbance on a Nanodrop 2000c.

Specimen: memory CD4+ T cells sorted from blood. The cell subset or site label of this sample denotes: CD45RA-negative fraction. Rearrangement joined TRBV27 to TRBJ1-2, with 7 bases in between that match TRBD1. This receptor was taken from a man in his late teens or twenties in good health. The CDR3 loop reads CASRPGQRSYGYTF. The nucleotide sequence reads TGTGCCAGCAGGCCGGGACAGAGGAGCTATGGCTACACCTTC.